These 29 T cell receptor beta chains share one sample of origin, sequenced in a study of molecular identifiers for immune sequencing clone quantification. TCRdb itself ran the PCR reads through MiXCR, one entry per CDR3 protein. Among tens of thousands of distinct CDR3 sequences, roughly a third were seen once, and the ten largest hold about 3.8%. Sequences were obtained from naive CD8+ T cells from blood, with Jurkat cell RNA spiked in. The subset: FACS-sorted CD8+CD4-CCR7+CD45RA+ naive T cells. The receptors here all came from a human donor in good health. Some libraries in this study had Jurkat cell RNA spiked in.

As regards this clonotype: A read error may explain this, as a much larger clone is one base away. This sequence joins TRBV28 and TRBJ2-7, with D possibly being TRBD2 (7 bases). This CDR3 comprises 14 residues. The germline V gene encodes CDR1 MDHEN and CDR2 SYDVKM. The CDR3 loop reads CASNGGLDLYGQYF. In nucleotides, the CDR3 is TGTGCCAGCAACGGGGGGCTCGATTTGTACGGGCAGTACTTC.

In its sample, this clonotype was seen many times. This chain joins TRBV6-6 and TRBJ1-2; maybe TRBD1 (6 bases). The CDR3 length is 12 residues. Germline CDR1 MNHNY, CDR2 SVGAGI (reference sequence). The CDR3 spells CAGGAGDYGYTF. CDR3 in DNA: TGTGCTGGGGGGGCGGGCGACTATGGCTACACCTTC.

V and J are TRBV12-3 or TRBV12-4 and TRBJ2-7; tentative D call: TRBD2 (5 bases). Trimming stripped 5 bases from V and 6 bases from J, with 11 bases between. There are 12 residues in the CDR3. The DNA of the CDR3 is TGTGCCAGCAGTCCCACTAGGGTCGAGCAGTACTTC. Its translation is CASSPTRVEQYF.

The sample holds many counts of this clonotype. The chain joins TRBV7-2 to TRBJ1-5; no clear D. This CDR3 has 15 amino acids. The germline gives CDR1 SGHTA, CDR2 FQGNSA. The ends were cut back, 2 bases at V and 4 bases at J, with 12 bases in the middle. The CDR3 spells CASSLYRGRNQPQHF. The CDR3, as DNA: TGTGCCAGCAGCTTATACCGGGGTAGAAATCAGCCCCAGCATTTT.

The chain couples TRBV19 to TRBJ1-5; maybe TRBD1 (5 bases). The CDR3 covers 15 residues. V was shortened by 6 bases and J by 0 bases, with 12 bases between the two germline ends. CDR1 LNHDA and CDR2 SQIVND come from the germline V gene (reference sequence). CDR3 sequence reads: CASSATAYSNQPQHF. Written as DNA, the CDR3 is TGTGCCAGTAGCGCGACAGCTTATAGCAATCAGCCCCAGCATTTT.

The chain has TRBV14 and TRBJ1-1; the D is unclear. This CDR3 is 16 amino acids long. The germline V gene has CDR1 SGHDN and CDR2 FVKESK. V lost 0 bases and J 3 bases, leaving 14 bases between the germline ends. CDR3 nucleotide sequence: TGTGCCAGCAGCCAAGAGGTCCTGGGGTCCGACACTGAAGCTTTCTTT. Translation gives CASSQEVLGSDTEAFF.

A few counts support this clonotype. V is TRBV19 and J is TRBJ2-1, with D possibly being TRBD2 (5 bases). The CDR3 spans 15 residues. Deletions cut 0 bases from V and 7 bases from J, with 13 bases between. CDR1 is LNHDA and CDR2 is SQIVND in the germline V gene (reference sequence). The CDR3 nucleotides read TGTGCCAGTAGTATAGATCAAGAGGGAGTAAATGAGCAGTTCTTC. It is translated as CASSIDQEGVNEQFF.

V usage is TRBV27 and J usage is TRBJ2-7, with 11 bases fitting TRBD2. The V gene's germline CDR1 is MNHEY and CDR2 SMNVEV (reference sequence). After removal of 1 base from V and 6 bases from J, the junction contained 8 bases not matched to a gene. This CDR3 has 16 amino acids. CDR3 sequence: CASSLLSSGGPGEQYF. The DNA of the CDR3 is TGTGCCAGCAGTTTATTGTCTAGCGGGGGGCCCGGCGAGCAGTACTTC.

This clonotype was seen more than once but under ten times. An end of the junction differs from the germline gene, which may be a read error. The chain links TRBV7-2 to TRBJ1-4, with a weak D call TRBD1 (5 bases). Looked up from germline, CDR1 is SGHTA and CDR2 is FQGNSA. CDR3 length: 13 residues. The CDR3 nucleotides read TGTGCCAGCAGCCCGGACCTAGGGGAAAAACTGATTTTT. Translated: CASSPDLGEKLIF.

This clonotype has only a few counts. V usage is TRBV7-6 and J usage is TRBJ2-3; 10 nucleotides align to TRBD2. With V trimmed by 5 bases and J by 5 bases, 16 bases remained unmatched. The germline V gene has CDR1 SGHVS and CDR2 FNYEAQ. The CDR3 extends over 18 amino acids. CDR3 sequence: CASSPEVRERLAGDTQYF. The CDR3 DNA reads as TGTGCCAGCAGCCCAGAGGTCAGGGAGCGACTAGCGGGAGATACGCAGTATTTT.

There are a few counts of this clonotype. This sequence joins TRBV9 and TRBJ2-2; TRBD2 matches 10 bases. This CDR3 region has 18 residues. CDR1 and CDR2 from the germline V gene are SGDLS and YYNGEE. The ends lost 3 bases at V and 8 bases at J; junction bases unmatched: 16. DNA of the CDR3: TGTGCCAGCAGCGCGGGTCTGTTCGGACTAGCGGAAAATGGGGAGCTGTTTTTT. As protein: CASSAGLFGLAENGELFF. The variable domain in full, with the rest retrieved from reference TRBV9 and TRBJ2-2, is DSGVTQTPKHLITATGQRVTLRCSPRSGDLSVYWYQQSLDQGLQFLIQYYNGEERAKGNILERFSAQQFPDLHSELNLSSLELGDSALYFCASSAGLFGLAENGELFFGEGSRLTVL.

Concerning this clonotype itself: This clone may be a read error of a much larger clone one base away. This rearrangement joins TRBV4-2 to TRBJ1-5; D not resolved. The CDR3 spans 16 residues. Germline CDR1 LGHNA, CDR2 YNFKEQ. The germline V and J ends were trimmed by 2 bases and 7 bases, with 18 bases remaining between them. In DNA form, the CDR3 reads TGTGCCAGCAGCCAATCAACTGGAATAGGAGGCCAGCCCCAGCATTTT. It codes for CASSQSTGIGGQPQHF.

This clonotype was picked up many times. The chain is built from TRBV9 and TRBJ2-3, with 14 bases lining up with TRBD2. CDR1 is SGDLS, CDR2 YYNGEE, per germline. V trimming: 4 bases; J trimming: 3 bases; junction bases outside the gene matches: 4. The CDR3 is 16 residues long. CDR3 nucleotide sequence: TGTGCCAGCAGCACAGGGACTAGCGGGAGTACAGATACGCAGTATTTT. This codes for CASSTGTSGSTDTQYF.

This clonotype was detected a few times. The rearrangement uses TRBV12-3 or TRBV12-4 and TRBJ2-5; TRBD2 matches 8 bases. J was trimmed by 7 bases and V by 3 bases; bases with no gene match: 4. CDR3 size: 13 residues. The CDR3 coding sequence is TGTGCCAGCAGTTTCGGGACTAGGGGGACCCAGTACTTC. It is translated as CASSFGTRGTQYF.

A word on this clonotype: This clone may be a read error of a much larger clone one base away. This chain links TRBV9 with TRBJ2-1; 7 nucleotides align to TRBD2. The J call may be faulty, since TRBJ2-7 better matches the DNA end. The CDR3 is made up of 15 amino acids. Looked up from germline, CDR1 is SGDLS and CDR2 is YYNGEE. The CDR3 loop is CASSVVGLPKDEQYF. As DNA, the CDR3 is TGTGCCAGCAGCGTAGTGGGACTACCCAAGGATGAGCAGTACTTC.

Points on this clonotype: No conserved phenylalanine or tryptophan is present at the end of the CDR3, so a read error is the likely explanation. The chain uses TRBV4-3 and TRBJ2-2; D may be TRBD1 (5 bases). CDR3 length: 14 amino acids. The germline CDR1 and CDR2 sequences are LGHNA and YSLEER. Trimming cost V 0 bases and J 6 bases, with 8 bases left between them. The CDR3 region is CASSQDQGSGELFY. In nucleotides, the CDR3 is TGCGCCAGCAGCCAAGACCAGGGCTCCGGGGAGCTGTTTTAT.

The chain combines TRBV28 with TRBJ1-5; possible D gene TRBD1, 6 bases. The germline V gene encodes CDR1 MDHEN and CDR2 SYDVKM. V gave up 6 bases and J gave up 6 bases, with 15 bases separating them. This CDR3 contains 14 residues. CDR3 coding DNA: TGTGCCAGCAGCCACAGGGAACGGAGTCAGCCCCAGCATTTT. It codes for CASSHRERSQPQHF.

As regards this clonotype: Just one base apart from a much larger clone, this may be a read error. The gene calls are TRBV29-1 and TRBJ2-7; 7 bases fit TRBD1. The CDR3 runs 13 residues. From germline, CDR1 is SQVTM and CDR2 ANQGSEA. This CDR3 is CGVEETGRNEQYF. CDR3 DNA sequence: TGCGGCGTTGAAGAGACAGGGAGAAACGAGCAGTACTTC.

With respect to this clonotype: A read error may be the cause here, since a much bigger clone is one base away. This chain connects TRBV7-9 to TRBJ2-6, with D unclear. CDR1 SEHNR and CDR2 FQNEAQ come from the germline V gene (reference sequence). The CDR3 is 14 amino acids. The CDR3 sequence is CAGSLVSGANVLTF. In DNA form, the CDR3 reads TGTGCCGGCAGCTTGGTCTCTGGGGCCAACGTCCTGACTTTC.

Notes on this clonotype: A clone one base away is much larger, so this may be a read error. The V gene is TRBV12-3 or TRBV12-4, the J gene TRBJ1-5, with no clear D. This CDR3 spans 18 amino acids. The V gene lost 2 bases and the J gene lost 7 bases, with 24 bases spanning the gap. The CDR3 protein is CASSLLFPPHPSRQPQHF. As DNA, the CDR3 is TGTGCCAGCAGTTTACTATTTCCGCCGCACCCCTCTCGCCAGCCCCAGCATTTT.

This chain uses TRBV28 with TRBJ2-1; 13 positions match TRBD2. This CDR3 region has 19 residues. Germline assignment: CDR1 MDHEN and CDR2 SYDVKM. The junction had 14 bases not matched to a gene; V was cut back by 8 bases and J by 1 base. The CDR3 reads CASGSVLAGGLRSYNEQFF. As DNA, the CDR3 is TGTGCCAGCGGTTCCGTACTAGCGGGAGGGCTGAGGTCCTACAATGAGCAGTTCTTC.

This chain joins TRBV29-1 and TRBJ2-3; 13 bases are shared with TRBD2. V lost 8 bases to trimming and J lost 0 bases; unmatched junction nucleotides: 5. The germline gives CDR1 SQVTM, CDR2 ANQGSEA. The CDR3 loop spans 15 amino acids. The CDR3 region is CSPVLAGGSTDTQYF. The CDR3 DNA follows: TGCAGCCCTGTACTAGCGGGAGGGAGCACAGATACGCAGTATTTT.

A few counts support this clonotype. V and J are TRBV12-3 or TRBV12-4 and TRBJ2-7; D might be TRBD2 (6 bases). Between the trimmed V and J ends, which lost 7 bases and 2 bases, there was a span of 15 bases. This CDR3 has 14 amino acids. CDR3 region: CASTTGTPTYEQYF. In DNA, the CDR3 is TGTGCCAGCACGACCGGGACTCCCACCTACGAGCAGTACTTC.

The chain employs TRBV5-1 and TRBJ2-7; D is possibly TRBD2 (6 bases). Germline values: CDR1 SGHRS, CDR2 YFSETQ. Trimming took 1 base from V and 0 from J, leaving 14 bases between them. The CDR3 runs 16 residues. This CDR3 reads CASSLRGNTFSYEQYF. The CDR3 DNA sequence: TGCGCCAGCAGCTTGCGGGGGAACACCTTCTCCTACGAGCAGTACTTC.

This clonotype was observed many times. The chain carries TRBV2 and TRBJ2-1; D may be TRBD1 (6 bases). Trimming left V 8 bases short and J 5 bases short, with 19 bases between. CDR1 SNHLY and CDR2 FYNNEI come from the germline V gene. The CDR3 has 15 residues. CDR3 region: CASPRWAGENNEQFF. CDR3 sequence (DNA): TGTGCCAGCCCCAGGTGGGCAGGGGAGAACAATGAGCAGTTCTTC.

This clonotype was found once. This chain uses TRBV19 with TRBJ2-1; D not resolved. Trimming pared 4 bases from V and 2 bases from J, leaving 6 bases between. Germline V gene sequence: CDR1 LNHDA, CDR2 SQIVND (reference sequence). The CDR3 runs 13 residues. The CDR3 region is CASSTDPYNEQFF. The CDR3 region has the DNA TGTGCCAGTAGTACCGACCCCTACAATGAGCAGTTCTTC.

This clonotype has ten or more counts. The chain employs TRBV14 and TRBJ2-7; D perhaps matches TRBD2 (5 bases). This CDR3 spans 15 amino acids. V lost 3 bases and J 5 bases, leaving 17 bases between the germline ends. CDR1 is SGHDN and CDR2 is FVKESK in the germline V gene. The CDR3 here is CASSHGIPPAHEQYF. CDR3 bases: TGTGCCAGCAGCCACGGGATTCCACCGGCCCACGAGCAGTACTTC.

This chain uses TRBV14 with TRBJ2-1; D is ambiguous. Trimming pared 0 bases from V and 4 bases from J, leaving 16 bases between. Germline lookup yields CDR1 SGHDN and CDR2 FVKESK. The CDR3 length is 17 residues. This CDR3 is CASSQDQFREGYNEQFF. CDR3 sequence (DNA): TGTGCCAGCAGCCAAGATCAGTTCCGAGAAGGTTACAATGAGCAGTTCTTC.

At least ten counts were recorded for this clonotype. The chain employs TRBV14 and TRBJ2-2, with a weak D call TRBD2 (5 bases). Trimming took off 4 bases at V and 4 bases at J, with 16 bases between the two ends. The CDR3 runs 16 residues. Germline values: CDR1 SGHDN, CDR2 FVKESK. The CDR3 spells CASSPDDYFSTGELFF. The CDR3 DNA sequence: TGTGCCAGCAGCCCAGACGACTATTTTTCCACCGGGGAGCTGTTTTTT. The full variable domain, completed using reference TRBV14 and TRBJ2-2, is EAGVTQFPSHSVIEKGQTVTLRCDPISGHDNLYWYRRVMGKEIKFLLHFVKESKQDESGMPNNRFLAERTGGTYSTLKVQPAELEDSGVYFCASSPDDYFSTGELFFGEGSRLTVL.